This T cell receptor (beta chain) was captured in a study of blood T cell repertoires in COVID-19. About the research overall: T cells, B-cell-depleted T cells, or PBMCs provided the cDNA or gDNA that served as material.

Only in-frame clones appear in the TCRdb table, and some are missing; sequencing was by immunoSEQ multiplex PCR. The data hold about 220,000 clones, with roughly 90% observed a single time. The CDR3 is made up of 15 amino acids. The germline CDR1 and CDR2 sequences are LNHDA and SQIVND (reference sequence). Unmatched junction bases numbered 9, after V lost 6 bases and J lost 1 base. This TCR was sampled from a woman in her 30s who had recovered from COVID-19. This chain uses TRBV19 with TRBJ2-7; 7 positions agree with TRBD1. Input material: PBMCs or T cells enriched from blood (not recorded which). This CDR3 reads CASRVSPTGSYEQYF. Here the CDR3 DNA reads TGTGCCAGTAGAGTTTCCCCGACAGGGTCCTACGAGCAGTACTTC.